This T cell receptor (beta chain) was observed in a study of T cell responses to AZD1222 COVID-19 vaccine. Findings and limits, study-wide: No day 14 peak samples; only post-peak repertoires were characterized. Clonal diversity was possibly underestimated; the donors were predominantly white British and more often female.

Here immunoSEQ multiplex PCR was the method, and the copy in TCRdb shows in-frame clones only, minus some. The sample contains roughly 120,000 clones, around 89% of which appear only once. Turning to this clone: The antigen remains undetermined.

The germline gives CDR1 LNHDA, CDR2 SQIVND (reference sequence). This CDR3 region has 12 residues. V shed 8 bases and J shed 4 bases, with 8 bases lying between them. This receptor was taken from an adult in good health. The material was peripheral blood, obtained on day 0 of AZD1222 vaccination. The V and J genes are TRBV19 and TRBJ1-4; D is undetermined. The DNA of the CDR3 is TGTGCCAGTCTCGGCCGTAATGAAAAACTGTTTTTT. Its protein product is CASLGRNEKLFF.